This is a list of T cell receptor beta chains from one sample in a study of blood T cell repertoires in COVID-19. Sequencing was performed with immunoSEQ multiplex PCR; in TCRdb, only in-frame clones are kept and a portion is missing. The sample records approximately 200,000 clones, about 81% being singletons. The specimen was peripheral blood. These receptors originate from a woman over 75 with COVID-19, enrolled during active disease. Each CDR3 is given with its conserved first and last residue. A D gene is named only where the DNA matches it firmly. Rows may omit the clone size; those that give it use once, few, many or a size class.

size: .
D: .
V: TRBV6-5
J: TRBJ2-6
CDR3: CASRRGVSGANVLTF
DNA: TGTGCCAGCAGGAGAGGCGTCTCTGGGGCCAACGTCCTGACTTTC

size: .
D: TRBD1
V: TRBV2
J: TRBJ2-5
CDR3: CASSDALPGGLETQYF
DNA: TGTGCCAGCAGTGACGCTCTTCCAGGGGGCTTGGAGACCCAGTACTTC

size: .
D: TRBD2
V: TRBV6-4
J: TRBJ2-1
CDR3: CASSELAGGFEQFF
DNA: TGTGCCAGCAGTGAACTAGCGGGAGGATTTGAGCAGTTCTTC

size: .
D: .
V: TRBV6-1
J: TRBJ2-7
CDR3: CASSDRPGSHEQYF
DNA: TGTGCCAGCAGTGATCGGCCAGGGTCCCACGAGCAGTACTTC

size: .
D: .
V: TRBV20-1
J: TRBJ1-1
CDR3: CSARYEVRAFF
DNA: TGCAGTGCTAGGTACGAGGTCAGAGCTTTCTTT

size: .
D: .
V: TRBV5-8
J: TRBJ2-1
CDR3: CASSLSWGGLYNEQFF
DNA: TGTGCCAGCAGCTTGTCGTGGGGGGGCCTCTACAATGAGCAGTTCTTC

size: many
D: TRBD1
V: TRBV4-1
J: TRBJ1-2
CDR3: CASSQDRGNYGYTF
DNA: TGCGCCAGCAGCCAGGACAGGGGTAACTATGGCTACACCTTC

size: .
D: .
V: TRBV3-1/TRBV3-2
J: TRBJ2-4
CDR3: CASSQGSRQFYF
DNA: TGTGCCAGCAGCCAAGGTTCTAGACAGTTCTACTTC

size: many
D: .
V: TRBV4-1
J: TRBJ2-2
CDR3: CASSQRLVWTGELFF
DNA: TGCGCCAGCAGCCAGAGACTAGTCTGGACCGGGGAGCTGTTTTTT

size: .
D: TRBD1
V: TRBV15
J: TRBJ1-1
CDR3: CATSKRTGTNTEAFF
DNA: TGTGCCACCAGCAAAAGGACAGGGACGAACACTGAAGCTTTCTTT

size: few
D: .
V: TRBV19
J: TRBJ2-3
CDR3: CASSGRDSGTDTQYF
DNA: TGTGCCAGTAGTGGCCGGGACTCCGGCACAGATACGCAGTATTTT

size: once
D: .
V: TRBV7-2
J: TRBJ2-5
CDR3: CASSLALYSYQETQYF
DNA: TGTGCCAGCAGCTTAGCGCTTTACAGCTACCAAGAGACCCAGTACTTC

size: once
D: TRBD1
V: TRBV19
J: TRBJ2-1
CDR3: CASSSRPGTGAGSSYNEQFF
DNA: TGTGCCAGTAGTTCTCGTCCCGGGACAGGGGCGGGTAGCTCCTACAATGAGCAGTTCTTC

size: .
D: .
V: TRBV4-3
J: TRBJ2-1
CDR3: CASSQDMGGPVHNEQFF
DNA: TGCGCCAGCAGCCAAGATATGGGGGGGCCGGTCCACAATGAGCAGTTCTTC

size: .
D: TRBD1
V: TRBV19
J: TRBJ1-5
CDR3: CASSHPRQGAKSRNQPQHF
DNA: TGTGCCAGTAGTCACCCCAGACAGGGGGCGAAATCCCGAAATCAGCCCCAGCATTTT

size: once
D: TRBD1
V: TRBV6-5
J: TRBJ2-6
CDR3: CASRPRGTGANVLTF
DNA: TGTGCCAGCAGGCCCAGGGGGACTGGGGCCAACGTCCTGACTTTC

size: .
D: TRBD1
V: TRBV4-1
J: TRBJ2-1
CDR3: CASSLDRVAYNEQFF
DNA: TGCGCCAGCAGCCTGGACAGGGTTGCCTACAATGAGCAGTTCTTC